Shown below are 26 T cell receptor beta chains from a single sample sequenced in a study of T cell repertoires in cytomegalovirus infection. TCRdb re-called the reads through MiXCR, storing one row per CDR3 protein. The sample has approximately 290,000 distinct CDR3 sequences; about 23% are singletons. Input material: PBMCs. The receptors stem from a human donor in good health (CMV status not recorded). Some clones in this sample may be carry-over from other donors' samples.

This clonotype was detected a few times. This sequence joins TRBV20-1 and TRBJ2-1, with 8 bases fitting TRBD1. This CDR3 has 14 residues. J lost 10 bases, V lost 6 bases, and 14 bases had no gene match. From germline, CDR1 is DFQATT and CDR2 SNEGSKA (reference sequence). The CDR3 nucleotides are TGCAGTGCCGAGGGAACGACAGGGGTTGAGGAGCAGTTCTTC. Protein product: CSAEGTTGVEEQFF.

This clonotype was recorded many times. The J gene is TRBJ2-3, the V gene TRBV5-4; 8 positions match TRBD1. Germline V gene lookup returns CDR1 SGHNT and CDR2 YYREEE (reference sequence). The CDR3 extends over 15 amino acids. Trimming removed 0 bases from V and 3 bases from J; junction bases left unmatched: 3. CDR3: CASSLDRGLTDTQYF. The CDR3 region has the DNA TGTGCCAGCAGCTTGGACAGGGGGTTAACAGATACGCAGTATTTT.

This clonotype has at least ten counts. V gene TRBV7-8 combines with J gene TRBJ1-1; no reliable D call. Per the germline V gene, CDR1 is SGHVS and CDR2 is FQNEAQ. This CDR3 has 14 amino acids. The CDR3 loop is CASQTRRMNTEAFF. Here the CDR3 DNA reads TGTGCGTCCCAAACCAGGCGGATGAACACTGAAGCTTTCTTT.

CDR3 DNA sequence: TGTGCCAGCAGTTCTAGGACTCCTAAGGCCGAGCAGTACTTC. This sequence encodes CASSSRTPKAEQYF. V usage is TRBV28 and J usage is TRBJ2-7; weak D call: TRBD2 (5 bases). Trimming stripped 4 bases from V and 6 bases from J, with 16 bases between. Per the germline V gene, CDR1 is MDHEN and CDR2 is SYDVKM. The CDR3 is made up of 14 amino acids. The entire variable domain, with the rest obtained from reference TRBV28 and TRBJ2-7, is as follows: DVKVTQSSRYLVKRTGEKVFLECVQDMDHENMFWYRQDPGLGLRLIYFSYDVKMKEKGDIPEGYSVSREKKERFSLILESASTNQTSMYLCASSSRTPKAEQYFGPGTRLTVT.

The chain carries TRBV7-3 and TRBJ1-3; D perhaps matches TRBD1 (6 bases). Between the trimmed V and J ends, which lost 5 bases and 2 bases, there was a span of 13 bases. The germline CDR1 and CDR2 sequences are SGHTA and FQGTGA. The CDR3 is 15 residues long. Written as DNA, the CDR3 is TGTGCCAGCAGCCGACCGGGACAACCTGGAAACACCATATATTTT. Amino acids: CASSRPGQPGNTIYF.

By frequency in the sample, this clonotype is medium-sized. The CDR3 sequence is CASRMTSGSADTQYF. The CDR3 nucleotides are TGTGCCAGCAGGATGACTAGCGGGAGTGCAGATACGCAGTATTTT. The chain joins TRBV7-2 to TRBJ2-3; TRBD2 matches at 12 bases. The CDR3 covers 15 residues. After removal of 6 bases from V and 4 bases from J, the junction contained 5 bases not matched to a gene. Germline V CDR1 and CDR2: SGHTA, FQGNSA.

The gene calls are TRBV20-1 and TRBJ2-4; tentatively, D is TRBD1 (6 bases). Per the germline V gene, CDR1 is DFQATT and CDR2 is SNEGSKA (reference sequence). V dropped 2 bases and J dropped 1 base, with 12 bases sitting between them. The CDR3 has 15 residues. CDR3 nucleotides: TGCAGTGCTAGACCCAACAGGGAGGCCAAAAACATTCAGTACTTC. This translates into CSARPNREAKNIQYF.

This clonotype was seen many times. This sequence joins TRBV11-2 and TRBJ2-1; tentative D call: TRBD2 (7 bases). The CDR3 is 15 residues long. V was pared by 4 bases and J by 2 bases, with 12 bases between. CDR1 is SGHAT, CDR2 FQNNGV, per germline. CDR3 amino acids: CASSSPGGPYNEQFF. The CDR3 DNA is TGTGCCAGCAGCTCCCCCGGGGGGCCCTACAATGAGCAGTTCTTC.

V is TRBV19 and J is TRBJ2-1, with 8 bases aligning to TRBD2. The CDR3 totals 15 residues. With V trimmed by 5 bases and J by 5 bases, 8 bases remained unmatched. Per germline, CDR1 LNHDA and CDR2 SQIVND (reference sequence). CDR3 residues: CASSPAAGGDNEQFF. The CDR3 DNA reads TGTGCCAGTAGTCCCGCTGCGGGAGGCGACAATGAGCAGTTCTTC.

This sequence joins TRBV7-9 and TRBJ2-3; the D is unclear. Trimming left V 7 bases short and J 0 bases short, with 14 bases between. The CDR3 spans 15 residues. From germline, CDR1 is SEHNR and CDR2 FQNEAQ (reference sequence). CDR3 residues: CASIDDRTSTDTQYF. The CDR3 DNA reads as TGTGCCAGCATTGACGATCGTACTAGCACAGATACGCAGTATTTT.

CDR3 nucleotide sequence: TGTGCCAGCAGCTTAGTTTCCCTCTACAATGAGCAGTTCTTC. Amino acids: CASSLVSLYNEQFF. V and J are TRBV7-2 and TRBJ2-1, with D uncertain. With 1 base removed from V and 3 bases from J, the gap between germline ends came to 7 bases. Germline V lookup: CDR1 SGHTA, CDR2 FQGNSA. This CDR3 region has 14 residues.

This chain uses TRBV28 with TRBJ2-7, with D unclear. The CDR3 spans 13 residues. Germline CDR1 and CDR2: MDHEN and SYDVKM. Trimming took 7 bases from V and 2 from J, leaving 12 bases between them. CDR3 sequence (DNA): TGTGCCAGCACCTCGATCGCGACCTACGAGCAGTACTTC. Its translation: CASTSIATYEQYF.

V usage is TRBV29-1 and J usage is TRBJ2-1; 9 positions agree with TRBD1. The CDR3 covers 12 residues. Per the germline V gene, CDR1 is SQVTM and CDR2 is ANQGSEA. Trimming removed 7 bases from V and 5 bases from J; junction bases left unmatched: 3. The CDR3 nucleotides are TGCAGCGCAAGGACAGGGGACAATGAGCAGTTCTTC. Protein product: CSARTGDNEQFF.

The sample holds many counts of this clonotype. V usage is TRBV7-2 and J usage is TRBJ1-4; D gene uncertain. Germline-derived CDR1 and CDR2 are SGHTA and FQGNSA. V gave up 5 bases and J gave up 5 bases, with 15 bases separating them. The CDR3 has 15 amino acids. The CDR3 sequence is CASSPAPFINEKLFF. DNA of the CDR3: TGTGCCAGCAGCCCCGCACCGTTCATAAATGAAAAACTGTTTTTT.

DNA for the CDR3: TGTGCCAGCAGGTTCGGGACTACCGTTCAAGAGACCCAGTACTTC. Translating it yields CASRFGTTVQETQYF. The rearrangement joins TRBV12-3 or TRBV12-4 to TRBJ2-5; 7 bases fit TRBD2. This CDR3 comprises 15 residues. The ends lost 6 bases at V and 2 bases at J; junction bases unmatched: 9.

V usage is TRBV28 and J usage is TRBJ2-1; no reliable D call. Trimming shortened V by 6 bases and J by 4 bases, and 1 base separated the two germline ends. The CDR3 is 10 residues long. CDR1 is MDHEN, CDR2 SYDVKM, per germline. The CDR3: CASRYNEQFF. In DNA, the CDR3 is TGTGCCAGCAGGTACAATGAGCAGTTCTTC. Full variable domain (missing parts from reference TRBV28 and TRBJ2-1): DVKVTQSSRYLVKRTGEKVFLECVQDMDHENMFWYRQDPGLGLRLIYFSYDVKMKEKGDIPEGYSVSREKKERFSLILESASTNQTSMYLCASRYNEQFFGPGTRLTVL.

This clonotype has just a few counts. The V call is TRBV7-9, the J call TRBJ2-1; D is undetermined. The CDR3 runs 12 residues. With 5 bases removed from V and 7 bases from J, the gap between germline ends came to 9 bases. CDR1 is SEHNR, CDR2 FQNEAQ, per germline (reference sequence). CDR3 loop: CASSDQLNEQFF. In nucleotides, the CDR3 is TGTGCCAGCAGCGATCAATTGAATGAGCAGTTCTTC.

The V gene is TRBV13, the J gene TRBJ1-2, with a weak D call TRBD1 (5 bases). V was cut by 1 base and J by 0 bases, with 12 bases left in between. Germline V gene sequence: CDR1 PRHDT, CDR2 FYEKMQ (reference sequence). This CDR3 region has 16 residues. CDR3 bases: TGTGCCAGCAGCTTAGAGGCGGGGGTTTCTAACTATGGCTACACCTTC. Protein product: CASSLEAGVSNYGYTF.

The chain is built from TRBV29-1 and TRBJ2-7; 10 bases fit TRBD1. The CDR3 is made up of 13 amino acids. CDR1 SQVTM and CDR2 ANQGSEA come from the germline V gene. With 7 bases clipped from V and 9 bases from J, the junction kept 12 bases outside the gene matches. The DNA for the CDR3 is TGCAGCGCACTTGGGACAGGGGCGCCCGGGCAGTACTTC. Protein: CSALGTGAPGQYF.

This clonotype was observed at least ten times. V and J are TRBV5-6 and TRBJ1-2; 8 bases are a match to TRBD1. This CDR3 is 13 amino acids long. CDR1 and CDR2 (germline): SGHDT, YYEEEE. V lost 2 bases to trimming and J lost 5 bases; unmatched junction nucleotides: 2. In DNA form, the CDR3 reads TGTGCCAGCAGCTTCGGACAGGGTTATGGCTACACCTTC. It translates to CASSFGQGYGYTF.

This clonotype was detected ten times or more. The CDR3 coding sequence is TGTGCCAGCAGCTTAGGAATAGATACGCAGTATTTT. Residues: CASSLGIDTQYF. The chain joins TRBV7-2 to TRBJ2-3; the D is unclear. The CDR3 covers 12 residues. Germline-derived CDR1 and CDR2 are SGHTA and FQGNSA. Trimming removed 1 base at V and 5 bases at J, with 4 bases between.

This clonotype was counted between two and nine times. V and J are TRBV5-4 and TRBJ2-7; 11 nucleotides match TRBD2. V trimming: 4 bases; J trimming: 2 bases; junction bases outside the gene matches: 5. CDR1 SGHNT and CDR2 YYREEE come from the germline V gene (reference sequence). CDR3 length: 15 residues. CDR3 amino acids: CASSVGTSGPYEQYF. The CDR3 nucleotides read TGTGCCAGCAGCGTCGGGACTAGCGGACCCTACGAGCAGTACTTC.

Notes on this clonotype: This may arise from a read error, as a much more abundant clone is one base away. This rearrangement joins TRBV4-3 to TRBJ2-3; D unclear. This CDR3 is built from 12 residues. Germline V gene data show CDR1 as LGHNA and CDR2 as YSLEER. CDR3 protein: CDSSQVRDTQYF. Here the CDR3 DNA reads TGCGACAGCAGCCAAGTGAGGGATACGCAGTATTTT.

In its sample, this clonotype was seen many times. The DNA of the CDR3 is TGTGCCAGCAGCGTGCTTGTGGGGATGAACACTGAAGCTTTCTTT. Residues: CASSVLVGMNTEAFF. The chain has TRBV7-9 and TRBJ1-1; D unresolved. Trimming shortened V by 5 bases and J by 0 bases, and 13 bases separated the two germline ends. Germline CDR1 is SEHNR and CDR2 is FQNEAQ (reference sequence). The CDR3 spans 15 residues.

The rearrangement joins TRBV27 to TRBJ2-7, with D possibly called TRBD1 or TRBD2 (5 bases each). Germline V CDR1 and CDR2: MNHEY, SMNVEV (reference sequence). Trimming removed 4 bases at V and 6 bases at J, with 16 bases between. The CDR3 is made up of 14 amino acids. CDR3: CASSSTGPQVEQYF. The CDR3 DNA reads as TGTGCCAGCAGTTCCACGGGACCACAGGTCGAGCAGTACTTC.

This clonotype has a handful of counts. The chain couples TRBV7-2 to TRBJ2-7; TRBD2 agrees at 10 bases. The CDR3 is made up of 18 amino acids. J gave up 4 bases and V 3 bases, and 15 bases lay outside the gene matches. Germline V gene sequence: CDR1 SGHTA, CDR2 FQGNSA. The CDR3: CASSFSGRTSHHLYEQYF. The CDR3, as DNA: TGTGCCAGCAGCTTTAGCGGGAGGACCTCCCACCATTTGTACGAGCAGTACTTC.